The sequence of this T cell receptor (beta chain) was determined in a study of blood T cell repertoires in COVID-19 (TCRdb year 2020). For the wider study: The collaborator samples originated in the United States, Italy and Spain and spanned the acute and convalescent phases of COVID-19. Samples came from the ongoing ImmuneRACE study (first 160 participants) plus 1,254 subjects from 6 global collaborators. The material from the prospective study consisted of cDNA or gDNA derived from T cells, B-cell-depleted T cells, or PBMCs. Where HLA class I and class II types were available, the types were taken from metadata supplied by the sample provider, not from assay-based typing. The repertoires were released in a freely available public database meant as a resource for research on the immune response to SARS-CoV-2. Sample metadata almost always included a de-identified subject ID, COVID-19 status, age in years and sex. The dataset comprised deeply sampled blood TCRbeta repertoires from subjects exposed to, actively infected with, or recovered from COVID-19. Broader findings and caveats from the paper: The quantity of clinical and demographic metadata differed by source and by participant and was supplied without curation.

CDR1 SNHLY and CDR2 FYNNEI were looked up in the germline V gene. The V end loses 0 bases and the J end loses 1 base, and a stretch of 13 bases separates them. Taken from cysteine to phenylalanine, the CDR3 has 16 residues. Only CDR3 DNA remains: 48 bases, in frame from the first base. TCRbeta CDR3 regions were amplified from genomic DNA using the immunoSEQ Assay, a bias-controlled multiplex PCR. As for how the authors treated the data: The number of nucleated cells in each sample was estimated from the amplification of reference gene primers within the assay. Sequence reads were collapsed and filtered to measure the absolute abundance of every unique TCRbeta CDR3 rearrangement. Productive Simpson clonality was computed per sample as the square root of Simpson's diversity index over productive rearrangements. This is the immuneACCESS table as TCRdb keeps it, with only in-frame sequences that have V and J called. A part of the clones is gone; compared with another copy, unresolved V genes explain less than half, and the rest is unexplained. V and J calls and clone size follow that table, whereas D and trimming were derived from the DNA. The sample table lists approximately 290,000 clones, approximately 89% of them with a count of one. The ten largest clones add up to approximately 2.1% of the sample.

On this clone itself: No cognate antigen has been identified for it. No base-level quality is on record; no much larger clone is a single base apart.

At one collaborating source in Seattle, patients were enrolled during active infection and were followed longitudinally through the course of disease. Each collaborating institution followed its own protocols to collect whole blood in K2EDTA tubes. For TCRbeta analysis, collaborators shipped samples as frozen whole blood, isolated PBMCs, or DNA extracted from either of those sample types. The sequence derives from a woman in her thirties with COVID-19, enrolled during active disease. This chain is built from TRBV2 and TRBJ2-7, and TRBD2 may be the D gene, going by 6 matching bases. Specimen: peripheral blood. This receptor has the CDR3 CASSEALRDWSYEQYF. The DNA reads TGTGCCAGCAGTGAAGCGCTTCGGGACTGGTCCTACGAGCAGTACTTC. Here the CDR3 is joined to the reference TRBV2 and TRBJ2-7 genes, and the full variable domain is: EPEVTQTPSHQVTQMGQEVILRCVPISNHLYFYWYRQILGQKVEFLVSFYNNEISEKSEIFDDQFSVERPDGSNFTLKIRSTKLEDSAMYFCASSEALRDWSYEQYFGPGTRLTVT.